This T cell receptor (beta chain) was found in a study of T cell responses to AZD1222 COVID-19 vaccine. Study-wide findings and caveats: At baseline, seropositivity was found in only 5 to 7 AZD1222 recipients. Following two doses of AZD1222, Spike-specific TCR breadth and depth rose.

Libraries were prepared by immunoSEQ multiplex PCR; TCRdb keeps only in-frame clonotypes and omits some of them. The sample consists of approximately 130,000 clones, roughly 90% of them appearing once. CDR1 is SGHDN, CDR2 FVKESK, per germline. Trimming stripped 8 bases from V and 1 base from J, with 11 bases between. The CDR3 is 13 amino acids. A note on this clone: Its antigen is not known.

V is TRBV14 and J is TRBJ1-1; a possible D gene is TRBD1 (5 bases). The sequence was obtained from an adult who received the AZD1222 COVID-19 vaccine. The sample here was peripheral blood, taken 28 days after the second AZD1222 dose. The CDR3 DNA is TGTGCCAGCGCAGCAGGACAGAACACTGAAGCTTTCTTT. This encodes CASAAGQNTEAFF.